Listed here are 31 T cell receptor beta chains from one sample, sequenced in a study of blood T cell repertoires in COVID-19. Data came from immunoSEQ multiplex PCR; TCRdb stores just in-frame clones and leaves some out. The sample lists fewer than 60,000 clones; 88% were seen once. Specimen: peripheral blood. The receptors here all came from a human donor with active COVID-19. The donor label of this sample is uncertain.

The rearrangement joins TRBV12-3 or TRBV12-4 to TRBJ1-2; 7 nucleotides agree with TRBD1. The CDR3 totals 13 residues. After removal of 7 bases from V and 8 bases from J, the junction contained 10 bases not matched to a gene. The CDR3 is CASTPTGQTGYTF. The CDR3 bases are TGTGCCAGCACCCCGACAGGGCAGACCGGCTACACCTTC.

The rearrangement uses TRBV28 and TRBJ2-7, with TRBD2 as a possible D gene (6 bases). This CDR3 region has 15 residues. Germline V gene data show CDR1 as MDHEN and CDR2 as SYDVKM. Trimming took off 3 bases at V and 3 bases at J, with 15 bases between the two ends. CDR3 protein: CASSFGGISYYEQYF. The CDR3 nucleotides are TGTGCCAGCAGTTTTGGCGGGATCTCTTACTACGAGCAGTACTTC. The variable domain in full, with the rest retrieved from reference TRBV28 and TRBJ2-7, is DVKVTQSSRYLVKRTGEKVFLECVQDMDHENMFWYRQDPGLGLRLIYFSYDVKMKEKGDIPEGYSVSREKKERFSLILESASTNQTSMYLCASSFGGISYYEQYFGPGTRLTVT.

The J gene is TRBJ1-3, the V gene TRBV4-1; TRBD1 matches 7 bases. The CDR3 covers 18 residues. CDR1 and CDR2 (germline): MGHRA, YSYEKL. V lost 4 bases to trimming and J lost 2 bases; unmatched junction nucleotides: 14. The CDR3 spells CASSPRDSGVIAGNTIYF. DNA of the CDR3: TGCGCCAGCAGCCCCCGGGACAGTGGGGTAATAGCTGGAAACACCATATATTTT.

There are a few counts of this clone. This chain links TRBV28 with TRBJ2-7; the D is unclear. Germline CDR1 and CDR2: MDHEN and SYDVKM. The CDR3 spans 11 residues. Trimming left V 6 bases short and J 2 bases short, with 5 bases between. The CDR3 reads CASRRAYEQYF. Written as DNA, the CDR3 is TGTGCCAGCAGGCGTGCCTACGAGCAGTACTTC.

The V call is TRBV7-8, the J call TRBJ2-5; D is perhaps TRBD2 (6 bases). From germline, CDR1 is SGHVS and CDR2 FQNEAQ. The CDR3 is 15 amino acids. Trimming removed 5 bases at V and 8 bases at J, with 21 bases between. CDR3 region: CASSKGPGGRLTQYF. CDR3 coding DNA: TGTGCCAGCAGCAAGGGACCCGGGGGTCGCCTAACCCAGTACTTC.

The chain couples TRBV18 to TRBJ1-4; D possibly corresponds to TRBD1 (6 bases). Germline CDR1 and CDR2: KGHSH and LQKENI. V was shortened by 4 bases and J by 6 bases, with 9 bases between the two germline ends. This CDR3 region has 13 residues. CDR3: CASSLNRDEKLFF. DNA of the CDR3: TGTGCCAGCTCACTTAACAGGGATGAAAAACTGTTTTTT.

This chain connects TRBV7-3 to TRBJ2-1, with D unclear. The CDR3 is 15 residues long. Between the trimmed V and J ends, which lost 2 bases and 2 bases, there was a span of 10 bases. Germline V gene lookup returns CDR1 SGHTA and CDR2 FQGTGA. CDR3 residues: CASSLVVVPYNEQFF. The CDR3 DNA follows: TGTGCCAGCAGCTTAGTCGTAGTTCCCTACAATGAGCAGTTCTTC.

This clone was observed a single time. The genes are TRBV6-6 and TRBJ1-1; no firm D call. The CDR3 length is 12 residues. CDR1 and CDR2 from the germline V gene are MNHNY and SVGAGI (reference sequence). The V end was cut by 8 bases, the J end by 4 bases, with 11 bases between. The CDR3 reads CASGYGFTEAFF. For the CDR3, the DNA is TGTGCCAGCGGGTACGGGTTCACTGAAGCTTTCTTT.

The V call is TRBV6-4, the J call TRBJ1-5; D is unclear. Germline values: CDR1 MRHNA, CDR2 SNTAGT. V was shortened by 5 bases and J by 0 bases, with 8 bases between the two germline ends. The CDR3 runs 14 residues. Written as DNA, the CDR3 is TGTGCCAGCAGTCCAGAATATAGCAATCAGCCCCAGCATTTT. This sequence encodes CASSPEYSNQPQHF.

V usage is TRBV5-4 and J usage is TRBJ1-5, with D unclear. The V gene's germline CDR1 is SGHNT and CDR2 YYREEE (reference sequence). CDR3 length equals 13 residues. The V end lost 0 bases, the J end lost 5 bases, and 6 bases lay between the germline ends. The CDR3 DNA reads TGTGCCAGCAGCTTGGACGGTTATCAGCCCCAGCATTTT. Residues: CASSLDGYQPQHF.

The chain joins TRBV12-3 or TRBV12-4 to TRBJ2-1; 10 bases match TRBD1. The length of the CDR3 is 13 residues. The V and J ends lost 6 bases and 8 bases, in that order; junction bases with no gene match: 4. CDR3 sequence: CASSPTGGHEQFF. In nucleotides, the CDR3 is TGTGCCAGCAGCCCGACAGGGGGCCATGAGCAGTTCTTC.

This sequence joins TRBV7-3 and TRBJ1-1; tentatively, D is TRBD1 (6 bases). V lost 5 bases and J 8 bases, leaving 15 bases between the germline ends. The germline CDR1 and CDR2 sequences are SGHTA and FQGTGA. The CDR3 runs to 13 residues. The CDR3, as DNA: TGTGCCAGCAGCATCCTTGGACAGACCGAAGCTTTCTTT. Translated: CASSILGQTEAFF.

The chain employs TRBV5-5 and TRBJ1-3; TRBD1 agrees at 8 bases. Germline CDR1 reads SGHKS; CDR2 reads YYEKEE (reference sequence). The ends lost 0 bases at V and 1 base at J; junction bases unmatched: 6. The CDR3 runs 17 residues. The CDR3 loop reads CASSLAAGGASGNTIYF. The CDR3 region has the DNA TGTGCCAGCAGCTTGGCCGCAGGGGGCGCTTCTGGAAACACCATATATTTT.

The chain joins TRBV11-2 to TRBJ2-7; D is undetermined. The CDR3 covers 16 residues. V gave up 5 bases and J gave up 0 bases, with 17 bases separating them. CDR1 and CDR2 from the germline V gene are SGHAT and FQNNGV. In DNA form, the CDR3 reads TGTGCCAGCAGCCCTTTTGGCGGCTCTAGCTCCTACGAGCAGTACTTC. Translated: CASSPFGGSSSYEQYF.

The CDR3 spells CASSFLGTGNHEQYF. The CDR3 coding sequence is TGTGCCAGCAGCTTCCTTGGGACAGGGAATCACGAGCAGTACTTC. V is TRBV7-8 and J is TRBJ2-7, with TRBD1 matching 9 bases. CDR1 is SGHVS, CDR2 FQNEAQ, per germline. The CDR3 has 15 residues. J lost 5 bases, V lost 3 bases, and 8 bases had no gene match.

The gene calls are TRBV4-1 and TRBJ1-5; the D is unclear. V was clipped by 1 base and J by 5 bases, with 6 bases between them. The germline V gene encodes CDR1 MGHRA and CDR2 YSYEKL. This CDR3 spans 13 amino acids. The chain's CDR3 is CASSQGGHQPQHF. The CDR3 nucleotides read TGCGCCAGCAGCCAAGGAGGCCATCAGCCCCAGCATTTT.

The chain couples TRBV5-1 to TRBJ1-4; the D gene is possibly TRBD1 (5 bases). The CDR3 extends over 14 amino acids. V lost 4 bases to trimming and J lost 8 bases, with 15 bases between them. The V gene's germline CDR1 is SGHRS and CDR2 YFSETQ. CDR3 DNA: TGCGCCAGCAGCCAGTCGGGGACTGGAGAAAAACTGTTTTTT. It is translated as CASSQSGTGEKLFF.

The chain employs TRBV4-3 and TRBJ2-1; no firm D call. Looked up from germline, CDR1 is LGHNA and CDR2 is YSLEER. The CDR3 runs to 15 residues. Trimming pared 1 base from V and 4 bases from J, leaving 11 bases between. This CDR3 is CASSQAPRIYNEQFF. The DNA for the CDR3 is TGCGCCAGCAGCCAAGCGCCTAGAATATACAATGAGCAGTTCTTC.

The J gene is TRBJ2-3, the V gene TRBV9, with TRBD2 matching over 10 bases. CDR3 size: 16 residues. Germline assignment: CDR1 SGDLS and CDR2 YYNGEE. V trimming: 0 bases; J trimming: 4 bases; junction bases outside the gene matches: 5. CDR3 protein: CASSVGAGGLADTQYF. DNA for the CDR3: TGTGCCAGCAGCGTAGGAGCGGGGGGGCTGGCAGATACGCAGTATTTT.

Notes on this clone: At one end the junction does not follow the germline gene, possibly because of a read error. The CDR3 sequence is CASSPSGSQETQYF. CDR3 DNA: TGTGCTAGCAGCCCATCCGGGTCGCAAGAGACCCAGTACTTC. The rearrangement uses TRBV7-7 and TRBJ2-5; D not certain. This CDR3 has 14 amino acids. Germline CDR1 reads SSHAT; CDR2 reads FNYEAQ (reference sequence).

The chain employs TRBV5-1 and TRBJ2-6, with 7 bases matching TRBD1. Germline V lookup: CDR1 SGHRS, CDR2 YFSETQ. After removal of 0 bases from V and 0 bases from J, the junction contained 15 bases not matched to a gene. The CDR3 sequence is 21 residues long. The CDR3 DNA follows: TGCGCCAGCAGCTTGGCCTTGACAGGGACCGTCCCTGTCTCTGGGGCCAACGTCCTGACTTTC. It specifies CASSLALTGTVPVSGANVLTF.

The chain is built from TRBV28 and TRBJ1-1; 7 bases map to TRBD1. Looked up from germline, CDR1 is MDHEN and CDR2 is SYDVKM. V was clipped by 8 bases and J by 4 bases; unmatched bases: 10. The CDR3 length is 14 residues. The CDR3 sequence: CASGKQGLITEAFF. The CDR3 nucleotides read TGTGCCAGCGGAAAACAGGGGTTGATCACTGAAGCTTTCTTT.

CDR3 sequence reads: CASRNRSYSNQPQHF. In DNA form, the CDR3 reads TGTGCCAGCCGCAACAGGTCATATAGCAATCAGCCCCAGCATTTT. V is TRBV27 and J is TRBJ1-5; tentative D call: TRBD1 (5 bases). Germline CDR1 and CDR2: MNHEY and SMNVEV (reference sequence). Deletions cut 8 bases from V and 0 bases from J, with 14 bases between. This CDR3 is built from 15 residues.

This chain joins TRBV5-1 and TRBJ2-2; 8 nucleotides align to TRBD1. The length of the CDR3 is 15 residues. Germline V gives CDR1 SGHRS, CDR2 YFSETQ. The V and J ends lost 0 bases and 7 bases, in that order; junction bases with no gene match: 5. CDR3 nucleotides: TGCGCCAGCAGCTTGGCAGGGGGCTTAGTCGGGGAGCTGTTTTTT. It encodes CASSLAGGLVGELFF.

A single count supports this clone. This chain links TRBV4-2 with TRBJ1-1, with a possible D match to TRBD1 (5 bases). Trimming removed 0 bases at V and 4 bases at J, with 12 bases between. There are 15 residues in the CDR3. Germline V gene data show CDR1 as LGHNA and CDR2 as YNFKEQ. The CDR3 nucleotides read TGTGCCAGCAGCCAAGATCAGGGCGGAAGCACTGAAGCTTTCTTT. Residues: CASSQDQGGSTEAFF.

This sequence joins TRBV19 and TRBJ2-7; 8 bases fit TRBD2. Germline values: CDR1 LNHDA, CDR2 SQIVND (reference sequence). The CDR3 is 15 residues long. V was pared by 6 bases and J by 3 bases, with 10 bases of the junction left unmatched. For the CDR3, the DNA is TGTGCCAGTAGCGACCCCGCGGGAGGAAACTACGAGCAGTACTTC. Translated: CASSDPAGGNYEQYF.

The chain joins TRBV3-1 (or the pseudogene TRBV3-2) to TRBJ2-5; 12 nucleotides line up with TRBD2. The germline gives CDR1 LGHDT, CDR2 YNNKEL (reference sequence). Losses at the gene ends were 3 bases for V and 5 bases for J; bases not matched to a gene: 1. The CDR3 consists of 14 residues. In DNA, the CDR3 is TGTGCCAGCAGCCACACTAGCGGGGGGGAGACCCAGTACTTC. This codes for CASSHTSGGETQYF.

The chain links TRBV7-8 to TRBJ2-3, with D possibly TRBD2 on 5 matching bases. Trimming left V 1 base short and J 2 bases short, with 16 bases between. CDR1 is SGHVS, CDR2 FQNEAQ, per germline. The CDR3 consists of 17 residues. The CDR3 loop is CASSLDPTRQLTDTQYF. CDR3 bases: TGTGCCAGCAGCTTAGACCCAACTAGACAACTCACAGATACGCAGTATTTT.

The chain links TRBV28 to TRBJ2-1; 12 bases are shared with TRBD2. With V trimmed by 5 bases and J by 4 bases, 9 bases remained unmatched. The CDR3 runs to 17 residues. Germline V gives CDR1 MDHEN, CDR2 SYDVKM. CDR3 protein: CASSLLDGLAGYNEQFF. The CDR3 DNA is TGTGCCAGCAGTCTCTTAGACGGACTAGCGGGATACAATGAGCAGTTCTTC.

CDR3 amino acids: CASSLQGEAFF. The CDR3 nucleotides read TGTGCCAGCAGCCTACAGGGAGAAGCTTTCTTT. V usage is TRBV3-1 (or the pseudogene TRBV3-2) and J usage is TRBJ1-1; D might be TRBD1 (6 bases). Germline-derived CDR1 and CDR2 are LGHDT and YNNKEL (reference sequence). This CDR3 comprises 11 residues. Trimming took off 4 bases at V and 8 bases at J, with 8 bases between the two ends.

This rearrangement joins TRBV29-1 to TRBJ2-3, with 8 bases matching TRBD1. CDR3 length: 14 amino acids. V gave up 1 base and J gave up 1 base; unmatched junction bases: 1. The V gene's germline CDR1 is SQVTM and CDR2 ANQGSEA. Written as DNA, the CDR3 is TGCAGCGTTGAAGGACAGGGGCGCACAGATACGCAGTATTTT. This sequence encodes CSVEGQGRTDTQYF.